This TCR beta chain came from a study of CD8+CD57+ T cells in acquired aplastic anemia. This clonotype was counted at least ten times. It was patients with CD8+CD57+ cell expansion by flow cytometry who were chosen for sequencing. The TCR beta profiling, which covered VDJ combination and CDR3 sequence, was carried out using genomic DNA as the template. In TCRdb, the reads were re-called with MiXCR into one record per CDR3 protein. The data contain around 200,000 distinct CDR3 sequences, roughly 50% of them singletons. CDR1 is SEHNR, CDR2 FQNEAQ, per germline (reference sequence). The trim removed 6 bases at V and 5 bases at J, leaving 8 bases unmatched. The length of the CDR3 is 15 residues.

This receptor was obtained from a human donor with aplastic anemia. Sequences were obtained from sorted CD4+, CD8+, or CD8+CD57+ T cells (not recorded which) from PBMCs. This chain uses TRBV7-9 with TRBJ2-2; 8 positions agree with TRBD2. The CDR3 region is CASRLTSGRTGELFF. Here the CDR3 DNA reads TGTGCCAGCAGACTAACTAGCGGAAGAACCGGGGAGCTGTTTTTT.